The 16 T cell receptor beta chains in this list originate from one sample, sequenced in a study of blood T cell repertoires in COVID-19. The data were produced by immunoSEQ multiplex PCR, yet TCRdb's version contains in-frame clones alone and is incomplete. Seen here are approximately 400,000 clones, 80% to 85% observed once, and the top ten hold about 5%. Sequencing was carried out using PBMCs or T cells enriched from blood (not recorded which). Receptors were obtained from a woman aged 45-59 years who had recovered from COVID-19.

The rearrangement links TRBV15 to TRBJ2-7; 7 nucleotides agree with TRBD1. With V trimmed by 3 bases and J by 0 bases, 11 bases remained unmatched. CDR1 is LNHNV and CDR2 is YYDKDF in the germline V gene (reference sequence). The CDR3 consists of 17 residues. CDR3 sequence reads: CATSSGNRGQSSYEQYF. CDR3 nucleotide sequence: TGTGCCACCAGCAGTGGGAACAGGGGCCAAAGCTCCTACGAGCAGTACTTC.

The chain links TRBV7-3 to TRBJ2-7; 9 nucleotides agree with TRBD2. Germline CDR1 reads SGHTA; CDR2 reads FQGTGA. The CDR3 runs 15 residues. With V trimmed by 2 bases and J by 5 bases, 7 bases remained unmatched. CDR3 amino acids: CASSLGGSGSNEQYF. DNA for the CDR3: TGTGCCAGCAGCTTAGGTGGTAGCGGGAGCAACGAGCAGTACTTC. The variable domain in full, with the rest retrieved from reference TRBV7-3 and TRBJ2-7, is GAGVSQTPSNKVTEKGKYVELRCDPISGHTALYWYRQSLGQGPEFLIYFQGTGAADDSGLPNDRFFAVRPEGSVSTLKIQRTERGDSAVYLCASSLGGSGSNEQYFGPGTRLTVT.

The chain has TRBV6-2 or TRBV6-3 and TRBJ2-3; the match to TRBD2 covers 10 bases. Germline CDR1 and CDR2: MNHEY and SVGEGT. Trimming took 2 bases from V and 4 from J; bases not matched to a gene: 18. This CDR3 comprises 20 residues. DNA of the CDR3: TGTGCCAGCAGTTACGCCCGCCGCAGCGGGAGGGCCCGCCCGCCAGATACGCAGTATTTT. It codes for CASSYARRSGRARPPDTQYF.

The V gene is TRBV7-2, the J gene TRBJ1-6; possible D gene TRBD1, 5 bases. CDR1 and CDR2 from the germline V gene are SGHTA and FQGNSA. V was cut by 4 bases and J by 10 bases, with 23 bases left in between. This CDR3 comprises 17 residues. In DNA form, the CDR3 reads TGTGCCAGCAGCTCGGCGGGGGGGTCAGGGTATAGGTCACCCCTCCACTTT. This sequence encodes CASSSAGGSGYRSPLHF.

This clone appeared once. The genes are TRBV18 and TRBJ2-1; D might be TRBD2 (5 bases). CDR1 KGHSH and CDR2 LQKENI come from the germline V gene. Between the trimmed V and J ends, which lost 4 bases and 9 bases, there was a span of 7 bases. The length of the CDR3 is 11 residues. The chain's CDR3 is CASSQEAEQFF. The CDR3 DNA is TGTGCCAGCTCACAGGAGGCTGAGCAGTTCTTC.

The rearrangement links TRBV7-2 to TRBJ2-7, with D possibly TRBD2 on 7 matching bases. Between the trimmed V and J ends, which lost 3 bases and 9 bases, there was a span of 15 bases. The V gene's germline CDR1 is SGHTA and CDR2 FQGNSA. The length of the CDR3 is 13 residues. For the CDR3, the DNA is TGTGCCAGCAGCTTGGGGGGGCCCTTGGGGCAGTACTTC. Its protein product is CASSLGGPLGQYF.

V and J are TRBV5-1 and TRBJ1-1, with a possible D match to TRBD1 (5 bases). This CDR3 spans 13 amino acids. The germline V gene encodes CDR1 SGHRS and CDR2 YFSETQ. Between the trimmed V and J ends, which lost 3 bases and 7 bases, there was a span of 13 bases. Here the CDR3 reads CASSWGRGDEAFF. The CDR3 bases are TGCGCCAGCAGCTGGGGCCGGGGGGATGAAGCTTTCTTT.

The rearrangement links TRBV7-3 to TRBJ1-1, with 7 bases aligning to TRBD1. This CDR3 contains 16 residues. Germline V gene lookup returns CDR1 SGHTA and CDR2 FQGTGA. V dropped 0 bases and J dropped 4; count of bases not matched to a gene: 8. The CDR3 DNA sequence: TGTGCCAGCAGCTTAACTAACAGGGGAGTGGCCACTGAAGCTTTCTTT. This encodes CASSLTNRGVATEAFF.

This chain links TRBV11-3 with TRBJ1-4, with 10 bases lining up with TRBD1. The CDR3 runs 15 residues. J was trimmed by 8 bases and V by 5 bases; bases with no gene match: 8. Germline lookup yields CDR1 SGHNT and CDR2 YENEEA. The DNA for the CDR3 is TGTGCCAGCAGCGCCCGGACAGGGGGGCGAGAAAAACTGTTTTTT. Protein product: CASSARTGGREKLFF.

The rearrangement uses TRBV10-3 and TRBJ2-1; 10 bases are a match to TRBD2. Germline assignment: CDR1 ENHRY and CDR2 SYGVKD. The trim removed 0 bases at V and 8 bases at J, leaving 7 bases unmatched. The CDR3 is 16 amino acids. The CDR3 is CAISESSSGGLDEQFF. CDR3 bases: TGTGCCATCAGTGAGTCGAGTAGCGGGGGGTTGGATGAGCAGTTCTTC.

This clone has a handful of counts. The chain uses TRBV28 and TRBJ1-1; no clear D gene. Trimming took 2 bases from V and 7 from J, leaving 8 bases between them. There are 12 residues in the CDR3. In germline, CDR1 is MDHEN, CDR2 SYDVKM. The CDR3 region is CASSLVGSEAFF. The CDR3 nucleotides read TGTGCCAGCAGTTTAGTGGGCAGTGAAGCTTTCTTT.

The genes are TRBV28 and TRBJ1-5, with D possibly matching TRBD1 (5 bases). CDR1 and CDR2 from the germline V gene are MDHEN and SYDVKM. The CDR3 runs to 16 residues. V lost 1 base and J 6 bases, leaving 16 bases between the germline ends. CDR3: CASSLSQGRSIQPQHF. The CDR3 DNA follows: TGTGCCAGCAGTTTATCTCAGGGCAGAAGTATTCAGCCCCAGCATTTT.

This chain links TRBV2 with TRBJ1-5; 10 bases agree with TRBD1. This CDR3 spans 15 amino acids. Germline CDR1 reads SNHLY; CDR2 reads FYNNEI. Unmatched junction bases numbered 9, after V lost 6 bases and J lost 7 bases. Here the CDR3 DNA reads TGTGCCAGCAGAGCAGGGACAGGGGTAGGGCAGCCCCAGCATTTT. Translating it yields CASRAGTGVGQPQHF. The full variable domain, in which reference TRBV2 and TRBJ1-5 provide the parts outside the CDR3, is EPEVTQTPSHQVTQMGQEVILRCVPISNHLYFYWYRQILGQKVEFLVSFYNNEISEKSEIFDDQFSVERPDGSNFTLKIRSTKLEDSAMYFCASRAGTGVGQPQHFGDGTRLSIL.

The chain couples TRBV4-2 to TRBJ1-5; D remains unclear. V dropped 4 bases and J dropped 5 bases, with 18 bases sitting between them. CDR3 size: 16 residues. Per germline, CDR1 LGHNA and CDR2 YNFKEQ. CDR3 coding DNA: TGTGCCAGCAGCCCGAGGGAAACAGCTAGTCATCAGCCCCAGCATTTT. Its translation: CASSPRETASHQPQHF.

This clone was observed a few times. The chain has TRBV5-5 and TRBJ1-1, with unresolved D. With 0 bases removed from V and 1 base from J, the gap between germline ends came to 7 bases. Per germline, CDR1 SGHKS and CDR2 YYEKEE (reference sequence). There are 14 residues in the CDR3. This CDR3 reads CASSLVYRNTEAFF. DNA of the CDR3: TGTGCCAGCAGCTTGGTGTACAGGAACACTGAAGCTTTCTTT.

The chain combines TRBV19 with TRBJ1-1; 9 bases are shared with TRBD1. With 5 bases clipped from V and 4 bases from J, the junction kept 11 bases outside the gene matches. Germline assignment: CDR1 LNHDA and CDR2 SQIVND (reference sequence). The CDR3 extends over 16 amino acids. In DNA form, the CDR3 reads TGTGCCAGTAGTTTAAAACAGGGGGCATTGGGCACTGAAGCTTTCTTT. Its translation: CASSLKQGALGTEAFF.